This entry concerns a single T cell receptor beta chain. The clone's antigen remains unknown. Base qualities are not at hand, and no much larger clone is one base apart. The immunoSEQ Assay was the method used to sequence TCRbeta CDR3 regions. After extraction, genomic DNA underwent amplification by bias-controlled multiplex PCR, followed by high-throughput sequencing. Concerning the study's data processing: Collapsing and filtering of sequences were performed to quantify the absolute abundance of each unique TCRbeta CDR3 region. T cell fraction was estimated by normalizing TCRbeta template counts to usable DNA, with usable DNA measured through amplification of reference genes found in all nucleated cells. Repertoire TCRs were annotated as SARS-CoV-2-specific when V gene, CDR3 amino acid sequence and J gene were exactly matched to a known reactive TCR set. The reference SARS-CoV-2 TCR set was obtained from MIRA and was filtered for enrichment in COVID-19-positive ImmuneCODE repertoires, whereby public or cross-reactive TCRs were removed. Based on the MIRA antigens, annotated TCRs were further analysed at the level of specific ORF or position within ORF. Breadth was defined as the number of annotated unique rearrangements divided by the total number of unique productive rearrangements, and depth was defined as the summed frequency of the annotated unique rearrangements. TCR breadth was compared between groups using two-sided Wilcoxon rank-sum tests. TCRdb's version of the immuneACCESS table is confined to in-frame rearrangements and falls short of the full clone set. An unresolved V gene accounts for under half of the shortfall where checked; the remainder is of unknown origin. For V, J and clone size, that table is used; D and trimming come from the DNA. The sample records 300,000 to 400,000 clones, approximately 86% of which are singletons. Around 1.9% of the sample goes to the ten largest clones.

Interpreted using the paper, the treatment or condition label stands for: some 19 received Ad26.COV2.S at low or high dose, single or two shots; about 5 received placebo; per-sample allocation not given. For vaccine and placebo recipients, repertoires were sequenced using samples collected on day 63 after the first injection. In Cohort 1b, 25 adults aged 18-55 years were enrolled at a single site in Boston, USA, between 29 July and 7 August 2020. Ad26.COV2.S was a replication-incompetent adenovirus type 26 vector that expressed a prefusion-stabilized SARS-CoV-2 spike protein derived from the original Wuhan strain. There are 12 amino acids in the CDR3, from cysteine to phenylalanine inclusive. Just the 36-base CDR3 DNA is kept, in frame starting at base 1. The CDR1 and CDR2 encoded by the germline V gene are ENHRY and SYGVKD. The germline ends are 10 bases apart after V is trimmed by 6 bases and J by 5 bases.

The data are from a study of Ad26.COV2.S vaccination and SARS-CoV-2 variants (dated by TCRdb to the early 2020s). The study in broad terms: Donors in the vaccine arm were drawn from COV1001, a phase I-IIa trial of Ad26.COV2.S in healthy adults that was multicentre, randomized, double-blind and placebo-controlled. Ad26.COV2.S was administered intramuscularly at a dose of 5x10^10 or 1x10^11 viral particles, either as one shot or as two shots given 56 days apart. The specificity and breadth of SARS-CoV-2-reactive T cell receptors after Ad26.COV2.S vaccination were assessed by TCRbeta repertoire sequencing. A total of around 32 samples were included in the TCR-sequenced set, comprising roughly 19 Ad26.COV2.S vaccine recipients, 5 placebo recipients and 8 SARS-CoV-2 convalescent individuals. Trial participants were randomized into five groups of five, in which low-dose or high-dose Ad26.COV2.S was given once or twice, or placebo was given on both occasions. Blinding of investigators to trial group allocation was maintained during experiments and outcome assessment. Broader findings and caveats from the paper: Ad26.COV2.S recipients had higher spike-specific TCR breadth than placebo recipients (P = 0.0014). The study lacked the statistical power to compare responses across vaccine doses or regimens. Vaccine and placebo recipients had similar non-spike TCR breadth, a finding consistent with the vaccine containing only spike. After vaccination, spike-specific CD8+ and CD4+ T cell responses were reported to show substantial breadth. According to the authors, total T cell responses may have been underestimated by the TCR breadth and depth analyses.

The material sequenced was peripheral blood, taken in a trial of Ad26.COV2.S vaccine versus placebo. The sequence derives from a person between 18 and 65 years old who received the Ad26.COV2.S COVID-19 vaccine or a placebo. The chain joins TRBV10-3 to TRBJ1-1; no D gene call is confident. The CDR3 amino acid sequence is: CAISPLGTEAFF. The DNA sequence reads TGTGCCATCAGCCCACTAGGGACTGAAGCTTTCTTT.